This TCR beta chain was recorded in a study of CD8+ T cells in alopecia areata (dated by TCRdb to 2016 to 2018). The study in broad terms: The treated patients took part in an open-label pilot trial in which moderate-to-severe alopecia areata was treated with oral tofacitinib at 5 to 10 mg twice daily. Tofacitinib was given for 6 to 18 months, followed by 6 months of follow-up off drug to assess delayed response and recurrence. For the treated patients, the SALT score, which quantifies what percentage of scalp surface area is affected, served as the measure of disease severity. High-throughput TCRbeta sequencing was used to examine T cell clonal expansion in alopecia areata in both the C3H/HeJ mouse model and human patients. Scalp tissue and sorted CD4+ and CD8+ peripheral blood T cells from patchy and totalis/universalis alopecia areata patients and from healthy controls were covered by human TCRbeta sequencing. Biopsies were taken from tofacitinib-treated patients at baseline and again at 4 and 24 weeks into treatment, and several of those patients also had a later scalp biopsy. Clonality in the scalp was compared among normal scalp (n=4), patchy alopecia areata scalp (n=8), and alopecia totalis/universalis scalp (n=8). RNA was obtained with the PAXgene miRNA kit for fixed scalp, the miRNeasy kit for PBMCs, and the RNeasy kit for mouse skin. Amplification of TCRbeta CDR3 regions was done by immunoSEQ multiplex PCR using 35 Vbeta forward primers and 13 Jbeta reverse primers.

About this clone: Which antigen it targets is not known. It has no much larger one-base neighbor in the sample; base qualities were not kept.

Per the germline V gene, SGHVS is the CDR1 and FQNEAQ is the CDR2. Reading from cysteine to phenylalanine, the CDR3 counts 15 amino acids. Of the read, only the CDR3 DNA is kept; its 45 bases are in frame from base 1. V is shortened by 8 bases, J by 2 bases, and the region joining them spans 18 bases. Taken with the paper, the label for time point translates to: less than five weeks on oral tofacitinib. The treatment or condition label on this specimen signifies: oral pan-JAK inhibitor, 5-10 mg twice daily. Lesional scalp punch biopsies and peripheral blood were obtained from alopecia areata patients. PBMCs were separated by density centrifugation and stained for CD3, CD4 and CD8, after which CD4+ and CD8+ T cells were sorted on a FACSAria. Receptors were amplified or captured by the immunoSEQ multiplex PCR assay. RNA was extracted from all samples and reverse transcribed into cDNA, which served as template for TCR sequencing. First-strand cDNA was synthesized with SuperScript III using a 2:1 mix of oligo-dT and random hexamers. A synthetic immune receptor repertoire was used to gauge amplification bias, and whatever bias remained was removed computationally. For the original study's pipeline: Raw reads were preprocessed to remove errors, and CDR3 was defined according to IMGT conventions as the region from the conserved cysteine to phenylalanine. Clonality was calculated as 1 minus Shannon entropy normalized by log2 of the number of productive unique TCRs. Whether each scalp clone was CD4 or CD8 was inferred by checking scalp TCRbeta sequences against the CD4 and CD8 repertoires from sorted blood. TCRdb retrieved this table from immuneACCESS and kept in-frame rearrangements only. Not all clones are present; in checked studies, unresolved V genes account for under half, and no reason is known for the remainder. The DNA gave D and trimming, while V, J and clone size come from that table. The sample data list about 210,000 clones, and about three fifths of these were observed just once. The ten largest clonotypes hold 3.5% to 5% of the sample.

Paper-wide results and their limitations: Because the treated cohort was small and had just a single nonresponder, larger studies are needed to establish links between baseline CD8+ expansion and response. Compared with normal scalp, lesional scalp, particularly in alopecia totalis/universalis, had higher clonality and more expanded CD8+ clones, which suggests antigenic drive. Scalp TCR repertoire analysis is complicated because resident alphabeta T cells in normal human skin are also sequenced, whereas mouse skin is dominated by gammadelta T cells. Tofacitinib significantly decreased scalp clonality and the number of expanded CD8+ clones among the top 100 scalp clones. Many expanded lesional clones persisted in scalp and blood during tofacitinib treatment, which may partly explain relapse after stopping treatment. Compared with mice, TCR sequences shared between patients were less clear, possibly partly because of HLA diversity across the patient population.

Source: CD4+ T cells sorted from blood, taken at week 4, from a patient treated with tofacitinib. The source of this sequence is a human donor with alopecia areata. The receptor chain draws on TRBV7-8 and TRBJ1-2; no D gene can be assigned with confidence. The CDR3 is CASSGPNSANYGYTF. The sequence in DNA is TGTGCCAGCTCTGGGCCCAACTCTGCAAACTATGGCTACACCTTC.